This T cell receptor beta chain was sequenced in a study of cytomegalovirus exposure and HLA in healthy donors. Background on the study: T cells numbering around 180 million yielded approximately 120 million unique TCR beta sequences in an earlier analysis. Study-wide findings and caveats: Compared with the roughly 700-donor mean, an Asian-associated ancestry cluster reportedly had fewer N-insertions, according to a later analysis.

60 Vbeta and 13 Jbeta primers were used in PCR. The protocol was immunoSEQ multiplex PCR, while the TCRdb copy is restricted to in-frame clones and leaves out a portion. Here the sample spans 85,000 to 120,000 clones, 70% to 85% being singletons. Healthy bone marrow donors supplied every sample. In the case of this clone: Its antigen is as yet unknown.

Germline V gives CDR1 WNHNN, CDR2 SYGVQD (reference sequence). This CDR3 spans 16 amino acids. Trimming cost V 6 bases and J 8 bases; bases outside gene matches: 13. The TCR sequence derives from a man aged 60 to 69 in good health and CMV-seronegative. The sample consisted of PBMCs. V and J are TRBV10-1 and TRBJ1-6, with 7 bases identical to TRBD1. The DNA of the CDR3 is TGCGCCAGCAGCTCGGGCGGGCAGGGGGACGATTCACCCCTCCACTTT. Translating it yields CASSSGGQGDDSPLHF.